The 14 T cell receptor beta chains presented below share a single source sample, sequenced in a study of spatial heterogeneity in lung cancer. One entry per CDR3 protein, called by TCRdb with MiXCR from the 5' RACE reads. The data hold more than 75,000 distinct CDR3 sequences, with about 12% observed a single time. Time point indicated: sample taken at primary tumor resection. From tumor, nontumor lung or frozen PBMC, whole RNA was taken unsorted for sequencing. The input for sequencing was PBMCs, taken at surgery. The receptors here all came from a male donor with early-stage non-small cell lung cancer.

This clonotype was detected only a few times. The chain combines TRBV7-2 with TRBJ1-1, with D unresolved. Trimming pared 5 bases from V and 0 bases from J, leaving 7 bases between. The CDR3 spans 13 residues. The germline gives CDR1 SGHTA, CDR2 FQGNSA. The CDR3 reads CASSPYLNTEAFF. CDR3 sequence (DNA): TGTGCCAGCAGCCCCTACCTGAACACTGAAGCTTTCTTT.

The chain joins TRBV27 to TRBJ2-3; 10 bases align to TRBD2. Germline V gene lookup returns CDR1 MNHEY and CDR2 SMNVEV (reference sequence). The ends lost 2 bases at V and 3 bases at J; junction bases unmatched: 8. There are 17 residues in the CDR3. The DNA for the CDR3 is TGTGCCAGCAGTTTAGGGCTAGCGGGAGAAGGAACAGATACGCAGTATTTT. It specifies CASSLGLAGEGTDTQYF.

The chain is built from TRBV10-3 and TRBJ2-7, with a weak D call TRBD1 (5 bases). The CDR3 spans 13 residues. V lost 2 bases, J lost 3 bases, and 8 bases lay in between. Germline lookup yields CDR1 ENHRY and CDR2 SYGVKD. The CDR3 here is CAISEGQVYEQYF. Here the CDR3 DNA reads TGTGCCATCAGTGAGGGACAAGTCTACGAGCAGTACTTC.

The gene calls are TRBV20-1 and TRBJ1-5; the D is unclear. V shed 3 bases and J shed 0 bases, with 9 bases lying between them. This CDR3 contains 14 residues. Germline CDR1 DFQATT, CDR2 SNEGSKA (reference sequence). The CDR3 DNA sequence: TGCAGTGCTAGTAGCCTTACTAGCAATCAGCCCCAGCATTTT. This encodes CSASSLTSNQPQHF.

This clonotype was picked up many times. The chain is built from TRBV5-1 and TRBJ1-2, with 9 nucleotides matching TRBD1. This CDR3 has 14 residues. Germline assignment: CDR1 SGHRS and CDR2 YFSETQ. Trimming cost V 3 bases and J 2 bases; bases outside gene matches: 2. The CDR3 spells CASSSDRGNYGYTF. As DNA, the CDR3 is TGCGCCAGCAGCTCGGACAGGGGAAACTATGGCTACACCTTC.

This clonotype was counted a few times. The CDR3 bases are TGCGCCAGCAGTCACTCCCGGACTTTCGTGTACAATGAGCAGTTCTTC. Amino acid sequence: CASSHSRTFVYNEQFF. The genes are TRBV23-1 and TRBJ2-1; TRBD2 might be the D (5 bases). TRBV23-1 is annotated as an ORF whose role is uncertain. The CDR3 loop spans 16 amino acids. V was shortened by 3 bases and J by 4 bases, with 16 bases between the two germline ends.

This clonotype was seen a handful of times. The chain couples TRBV24-1 to TRBJ2-1, with D tentatively TRBD2 (6 bases). The CDR3 sequence is 15 residues long. Germline V gene sequence: CDR1 KGHDR, CDR2 SFDVKD. Trimming removed 0 bases at V and 10 bases at J, with 15 bases between. As DNA, the CDR3 is TGTGCCACCAGTGATTTGCTGGGGGGAGTAAAAGAGCAGTTCTTC. Translated, it gives CATSDLLGGVKEQFF.

In this sample, this clonotype turned up a few times. The rearrangement links TRBV5-4 to TRBJ2-1; the D gene is possibly TRBD2 (6 bases). The CDR3 runs 14 residues. Trimming stripped 6 bases from V and 10 bases from J, with 20 bases between. Germline assignment: CDR1 SGHNT and CDR2 YYREEE (reference sequence). The CDR3 DNA is TGTGCCAGCAAAGAGATCGGGACTCGGGAAGAGCAGTTCTTC. Translated: CASKEIGTREEQFF.

This clonotype was recorded a few times. V is TRBV20-1 and J is TRBJ2-7; no clear D. CDR3 length equals 14 residues. Per germline, CDR1 DFQATT and CDR2 SNEGSKA (reference sequence). Trimming cost V 0 bases and J 2 bases, with 11 bases left between them. The CDR3 region has the DNA TGCAGTGCTAGAGATCGGGTCACGACCTACGAGCAGTACTTC. Protein: CSARDRVTTYEQYF.

J is TRBJ2-7 and V is TRBV3-1; D possibly matches TRBD1 or TRBD2 (5 bases each). The V gene's germline CDR1 is LGHDT and CDR2 YNNKEL (reference sequence). This CDR3 comprises 14 residues. V gave up 2 bases and J gave up 4 bases, with 12 bases separating them. CDR3 in amino acids: CASSQWDGAYEQYF. The CDR3 nucleotides read TGTGCCAGCAGCCAATGGGACGGTGCATACGAGCAGTACTTC.

V and J are TRBV19 and TRBJ1-1; TRBD1 matches 7 bases. Germline V gene data show CDR1 as LNHDA and CDR2 as SQIVND (reference sequence). The CDR3 totals 14 residues. V was pared by 6 bases and J by 1 base, with 5 bases of the junction left unmatched. Written as DNA, the CDR3 is TGTGCCAGTAGGTCTCAGGGGGGGAACACTGAAGCTTTCTTT. Its protein product is CASRSQGGNTEAFF.

The rearrangement joins TRBV5-6 to TRBJ2-2; D is undetermined. Germline assignment: CDR1 SGHDT and CDR2 YYEEEE. Trimming took 0 bases from V and 1 from J, leaving 4 bases between them. CDR3 size: 14 residues. CDR3 sequence: CASSLDWNTGELFF. The CDR3 DNA follows: TGTGCCAGCAGCTTGGACTGGAACACCGGGGAGCTGTTTTTT.

This clonotype was seen at least ten times. The chain combines TRBV12-3 or TRBV12-4 with TRBJ1-5; D is undetermined. Trimming left V 1 base short and J 0 bases short, with 7 bases between. CDR3 length equals 15 residues. The CDR3 region is CASSLGPNSNQPQHF. CDR3 DNA: TGTGCCAGCAGTTTAGGACCGAATAGCAATCAGCCCCAGCATTTT.

This clonotype was seen only a few times. The J gene is TRBJ1-5, the V gene TRBV29-1, with a tentative D call TRBD1 (6 bases). V lost 6 bases, J lost 2 bases, and 14 bases lay in between. Germline CDR1 is SQVTM and CDR2 is ANQGSEA. This CDR3 contains 14 residues. CDR3 sequence reads: CSVRRGRRNQPQHF. The CDR3 bases are TGCAGCGTCAGAAGGGGGAGGCGCAATCAGCCCCAGCATTTT.